This T cell receptor (beta chain) is from a study of cytomegalovirus exposure and HLA in healthy donors. General study results and limits: Roughly uniform sequencing depth across donors was assumed, possibly incorrectly.

The study ran its PCR with 60 Vbeta and 13 Jbeta primers. Clones were read by immunoSEQ multiplex PCR, and TCRdb kept only the in-frame ones, dropping some. Of some 150,000 clones listed, 64% are singletons. This clone was counted a single time. Its target is not known. This CDR3 region has 15 residues. Germline V gives CDR1 SNHLY, CDR2 FYNNEI. Germline trimming cut 6 bases from V and 6 bases from J; bases unmatched to any gene: 8. The chain links TRBV2 to TRBJ1-5; 10 bases agree with TRBD1. The source of this sequence is a woman aged 40-49 years in good health and CMV-seronegative. Sequences were obtained from PBMCs. Written as DNA, the CDR3 is TGTGCCAGCAGGGGGACAGGGGCCGAGGGTCAGCCCCAGCATTTT. Its protein product is CASRGTGAEGQPQHF.